This TCR beta chain was sequenced during a study of T cells expressing NK-cell markers. This CDR3 has 16 amino acids. CDR1 SGHRS and CDR2 YFSETQ come from the germline V gene. TCRdb processed the 5' RACE reads again and assigns one entry to each CDR3 protein, with no DNA. The sample totals a few hundred thousand distinct CDR3 sequences. The sequenced sample consisted of blood T cells: a sorted CD56 or NKG2C T cell subset, CD4+ or CD8+ T cells, or bulk PBMC T cells (not recorded which). The sequence derives from a man aged 18-75 years in good health. The chain combines TRBV5-1 with TRBJ1-1; TCRdb proposes TRBD1, but this gene call is untestable without DNA. CDR3 sequence reads: CASSLKGRPFNTEAFF.